This is a list of T cell receptor beta chains from one sample in a study of T cells in localized non-small cell lung cancer. Profiling relied on immunoSEQ multiplex PCR, and the TCRdb table lists in-frame clones only, not all of them. The sample contains fewer than 45,000 clones, about 85% of which appear only once. The material sequenced was peripheral blood, taken before any cancer treatment. The source of these receptors is a woman between 18 and 55 years old with stage III lung adenocarcinoma. The CDR3 runs from the conserved cysteine through the conserved F or W. D genes are given only for firm matches. Not every row has a clone size; where given, it reads once, few, many or a size class.

d_call,j_call,clone_size,cdr3_length,v_call,cdr3_aa,cdr3_nt
TRBD2,TRBJ2-4,once,16,TRBV9,CASSVGGSTAKNIQYF,TGTGCCAGCAGCGTCGGGGGGAGTACGGCCAAAAACATTCAGTACTTC
NA,TRBJ2-1,NA,15,TRBV5-1,CASSLEGSSYNEQFF,TGCGCCAGCAGCTTGGAAGGGAGCTCCTACAATGAGCAGTTCTTC
TRBD1,TRBJ2-6,NA,14,TRBV19,CATEGGGGANVLTF,TGTGCCACCGAAGGGGGCGGGGGGGCCAACGTCCTGACTTTC
TRBD1,TRBJ1-4,once,15,TRBV5-1,CASSLQGAPNEKLFF,TGCGCCAGCAGCTTACAGGGGGCTCCTAATGAAAAACTGTTTTTT
NA,TRBJ2-4,NA,14,TRBV15,CATSFAGVKNIQYF,TGTGCCACCAGCTTTGCAGGGGTCAAAAACATTCAGTACTTC
NA,TRBJ2-7,NA,13,TRBV2,CASATDRSYEQYF,TGTGCCAGCGCTACCGACCGTTCCTACGAGCAGTACTTC
TRBD2,TRBJ2-1,NA,15,TRBV29-1,CSGKTLAGAYNEQFF,TGCAGCGGCAAAACCCTAGCGGGGGCCTACAATGAGCAGTTCTTC
NA,TRBJ1-3,NA,15,TRBV7-7,CASSLGPGGGNTIYF,TGTGCCAGCAGCCTAGGCCCTGGGGGCGGAAACACCATATATTTT
NA,TRBJ1-1,NA,14,TRBV7-9,CASSFSSTGTEAFF,TGTGCCAGCAGCTTCTCCAGCACAGGCACTGAAGCTTTCTTT
NA,TRBJ1-1,NA,11,TRBV6-1,CAAQFKLEAFF,TGTGCCGCACAGTTTAAACTTGAAGCTTTCTTT
NA,TRBJ2-5,NA,11,TRBV5-1,CASRIQETQYF,TGCGCCAGCAGAATCCAAGAGACCCAGTACTTC
NA,TRBJ1-6,NA,17,TRBV7-9,CASSPTTGRRENSPLHF,TGTGCCAGCAGTCCGACTACAGGGCGTAGGGAGAATTCACCCCTCCACTTT
TRBD1,TRBJ1-4,NA,14,TRBV7-8,CASSSGTVNEKLFF,TGTGCCAGCAGCTCCGGGACAGTTAATGAAAAACTGTTTTTT
TRBD2,TRBJ2-2,NA,14,TRBV2,CASSGGANTGELFF,TGTGCCAGCAGCGGGGGGGCGAACACCGGGGAGCTGTTTTTT
TRBD1,TRBJ1-3,NA,15,TRBV6-5,CASSPRGGKPNTIYF,TGTGCCAGCAGTCCCAGGGGGGGCAAACCAAACACCATATATTTT
NA,TRBJ1-2,NA,13,TRBV5-6,CASSLAGGYGYTF,TGTGCCAGCAGCTTGGCCGGGGGCTATGGCTACACCTTC
TRBD2,TRBJ2-2,NA,15,TRBV19,CASSMGGTNTGELFF,TGTGCCAGTAGTATGGGGGGGACGAACACCGGGGAGCTGTTTTTT
NA,TRBJ2-1,NA,13,TRBV6-6,CASSPRQTNEQFF,TGTGCCAGCAGTCCGAGACAGACCAATGAGCAGTTCTTC
NA,TRBJ2-7,NA,16,TRBV4-1,CASSQLISGPPYEQYF,TGCGCCAGCAGCCAATTGATTAGCGGTCCACCCTACGAGCAGTACTTC
NA,TRBJ1-2,NA,11,TRBV19,CASLGPSSYTF,TGTGCCAGTTTGGGACCGTCTTCGTACACCTTC
TRBD1,TRBJ1-4,NA,15,TRBV19,CASSIAGQGIKKLFF,TGTGCCAGTAGTATAGCCGGACAGGGGATTAAAAAACTGTTTTTT
NA,TRBJ2-7,NA,14,TRBV2,CASTDRWASYEQYF,TGTGCCAGCACTGACCGGTGGGCCTCCTACGAGCAGTACTTC
NA,TRBJ2-7,NA,14,TRBV29-1,CSPAGGQSPYEQYF,TGCAGCCCCGCCGGCGGACAGAGTCCCTACGAGCAGTACTTC
NA,TRBJ1-2,NA,13,TRBV18,CASSPGGEMGYTF,TGTGCCAGCTCACCAGGAGGTGAAATGGGCTACACCTTC
NA,TRBJ2-2,NA,14,TRBV19,CASKVGANTGELFF,TGTGCCAGTAAGGTGGGGGCGAACACCGGGGAGCTGTTTTTT
TRBD1,TRBJ2-7,NA,20,TRBV4-1,CASSQDPGTGGVRSSYEQYF,TGCGCCAGCAGCCAAGATCCCGGGACAGGGGGCGTCCGGAGCTCCTACGAGCAGTACTTC
TRBD1,TRBJ2-3,medium-sized,16,TRBV7-3,CASSSQGQGRGDTQYF,TGTGCCAGCAGCTCACAGGGGCAGGGCCGGGGAGATACGCAGTATTTT
TRBD1,TRBJ1-4,NA,15,TRBV5-1,CASSSQGAIEEKLFF,TGCGCCAGCAGCTCACAGGGGGCGATTGAGGAAAAACTGTTTTTT
NA,TRBJ1-6,NA,13,TRBV30,CAANRAPNSPLHF,TGTGCCGCCAACCGGGCCCCTAATTCACCCCTCCACTTT
TRBD1,TRBJ2-7,NA,15,TRBV13,CASRHTGDREDEQYF,TGTGCCAGCAGGCATACGGGGGACAGGGAGGACGAGCAGTACTTC
NA,TRBJ2-1,NA,16,TRBV2,CASSSGPALIGDEQFF,TGTGCCAGCAGCTCAGGACCAGCGTTAATCGGGGATGAGCAGTTCTTC
NA,TRBJ1-1,NA,14,TRBV27,CASSFVGGPAEAFF,TGTGCCAGCAGTTTCGTGGGGGGCCCAGCTGAAGCTTTCTTT
NA,TRBJ2-2,NA,15,TRBV2,CASGRDGLNTGELFF,TGTGCCAGCGGCCGGGACGGACTGAACACCGGGGAGCTGTTTTTT
TRBD2,TRBJ2-3,NA,16,TRBV6-1,CASSESSGGARDTQYF,TGTGCCAGCAGTGAGAGTAGCGGGGGCGCCAGGGATACGCAGTATTTT
TRBD1,TRBJ1-1,once,15,TRBV7-6,CASSARQGLNTEAFF,TGTGCCAGCAGCGCCAGACAGGGCTTGAACACTGAAGCTTTCTTT
NA,TRBJ2-7,medium-sized,15,TRBV14,CASSPLGGGTYEQYF,TGTGCCAGCAGCCCCCTGGGGGGGGGCACGTACGAGCAGTACTTC
TRBD1,TRBJ1-1,NA,12,TRBV28,CASSGTVTEAFF,TGTGCCAGCAGCGGGACAGTCACTGAAGCTTTCTTT
NA,TRBJ2-1,once,15,TRBV14,CASSQPGRVDNEQFF,TGTGCCAGCAGCCAGCCAGGGAGAGTTGACAATGAGCAGTTCTTC